Listed below are T cell receptor beta chains from one sample, sequenced in a study of early T cells in non-severe SARS-CoV-2 infection. TCRdb processed the 5' RACE reads anew with MiXCR; each CDR3 protein has one entry. The sample consists of about 27,000 distinct CDR3 sequences, 5% to 7% of them appearing once. Sequencing was carried out using whole blood. The origin of the receptors is an adult who was a healthcare worker with PCR-confirmed SARS-CoV-2 infection or an uninfected control (not recorded which). CDR3s include the opening cysteine and the closing phenylalanine or tryptophan. D genes are given only for firm matches. Clone size is given for some rows only: seen once, a few or many times, or a class if the clone is expanded.

TRBJ1-5 | medium-sized | TRBV10-2 | - | CASSESSPAQPQHF | TGCGCCAGCAGTGAGTCCTCGCCGGCTCAGCCCCAGCATTTT
TRBJ1-2 | - | TRBV20-1 | TRBD1 | CSARGQGMRKGYTF | TGCAGTGCTAGAGGACAGGGGATGAGGAAGGGCTACACCTTC
TRBJ2-7 | many | TRBV27 | - | CASSGGRETYEQYF | TGTGCCAGCAGCGGCGGAAGGGAGACCTACGAGCAGTACTTC
TRBJ2-3 | many | TRBV30 | TRBD2 | CAWSVAGGLGDTQYF | TGTGCCTGGAGTGTAGCGGGGGGGCTTGGAGATACGCAGTATTTT
TRBJ2-1 | many | TRBV10-2 | - | CATARANNEQFF | TGCGCCACCGCCCGGGCGAACAATGAGCAGTTCTTC
TRBJ2-7 | - | TRBV6-5 | - | CASSYSYGGRSSYEQYF | TGTGCCAGCAGTTATAGCTACGGGGGTCGATCCTCCTACGAGCAGTACTTC
TRBJ2-5 | few | TRBV20-1 | TRBD2 | CSALREGGETQYF | TGCAGTGCCCTGCGGGAGGGGGGAGAGACCCAGTACTTC
TRBJ1-5 | few | TRBV7-2 | - | CASSLVQLNQPQHF | TGTGCCAGCAGCTTAGTACAGCTCAATCAGCCCCAGCATTTT
TRBJ1-4 | many | TRBV7-2 | TRBD1 | CASSPRQGYEKLFF | TGTGCCAGCAGCCCTCGACAGGGCTATGAAAAACTGTTTTTT
TRBJ2-5 | - | TRBV12-3/TRBV12-4 | TRBD1 | CASSRGTAQETQYF | TGTGCCAGCAGCAGAGGGACAGCTCAAGAGACCCAGTACTTC
TRBJ2-1 | many | TRBV4-3 | - | CASSRGFYNEQFF | TGCGCCAGCAGCCGCGGGTTCTACAATGAGCAGTTCTTC
TRBJ2-3 | few | TRBV18 | - | CASSPGSRGKGDTQYF | TGTGCCAGCTCACCCGGTTCTAGAGGGAAAGGAGATACGCAGTATTTT
TRBJ2-3 | many | TRBV20-1 | TRBD2 | CSARETSGSTDTQYF | TGCAGTGCTAGAGAAACTAGCGGGAGCACAGATACGCAGTATTTT
TRBJ2-3 | many | TRBV20-1 | TRBD2 | CSARDVSGGDTQYF | TGCAGTGCTAGAGATGTTAGCGGGGGTGATACGCAGTATTTT
TRBJ1-1 | - | TRBV29-1 | - | CSVEGSYEAFF | TGCAGCGTTGAAGGGAGTTATGAAGCTTTCTTT
TRBJ1-1 | many | TRBV12-3/TRBV12-4 | TRBD1 | CASSSGTATEAFF | TGTGCCAGCAGTTCCGGGACAGCCACTGAAGCTTTCTTT
TRBJ2-7 | many | TRBV12-3/TRBV12-4 | TRBD1 | CASSLGTGPLYEQYF | TGTGCCAGCAGTTTGGGGACAGGACCACTCTACGAGCAGTACTTC
TRBJ2-3 | few | TRBV28 | - | CASMERRSTDTQYF | TGTGCCAGCATGGAGAGGAGGAGCACAGATACGCAGTATTTT
TRBJ2-1 | many | TRBV10-3 | - | CAISGDLNEQFF | TGTGCCATCAGTGGTGACCTAAATGAGCAGTTCTTC
TRBJ1-4 | - | TRBV6-6 | - | CASSYGRAFYEKLFF | TGTGCCAGCAGTTACGGTCGGGCATTCTATGAAAAACTGTTTTTT
TRBJ2-1 | many | TRBV5-1 | TRBD1 | CASSIGTGENEQFF | TGCGCCAGCAGCATCGGGACAGGGGAGAATGAGCAGTTCTTC
TRBJ1-1 | many | TRBV28 | - | CASSLIGPTEAFF | TGTGCCAGCAGTCTGATTGGTCCCACTGAAGCTTTCTTT
TRBJ2-5 | medium-sized | TRBV5-1 | - | CASSPLASPGGTQYF | TGCGCCAGCAGCCCCTTAGCGTCCCCTGGAGGGACCCAGTACTTC
TRBJ2-3 | many | TRBV10-2 | TRBD2 | CASRPLAGGVDTQYF | TGCGCCAGCAGACCACTAGCGGGGGGGGTTGATACGCAGTATTTT